There are many counts of the clone carrying this TCR beta chain. Its specificity is unknown. The record originates from a study of early T cells in non-severe SARS-CoV-2 infection. In the study overall: Sequenced material consisted of bulk RNA (from unsorted whole blood), and chains were unpaired.

Individual cDNA molecules received unique molecular identifiers. TCRdb independently ran MiXCR on the 5' RACE reads; one entry per CDR3 protein. The sample holds fewer than 40,000 distinct CDR3 sequences, 5.9% seen once. Findings of the study overall: Anti-spike CD8 responses were favored by VDJdb matching, which missed private and CD4 specificities.

The V end was cut by 2 bases, the J end by 4 bases, with 12 bases between. This CDR3 is 15 amino acids long. CDR1 is MNHNS and CDR2 is SASEGT in the germline V gene. The sample comprised whole blood. The chain carries TRBV6-1 and TRBJ2-1; D gene uncertain. The sequence came from an adult who was a healthcare worker with PCR-confirmed SARS-CoV-2 infection or an uninfected control (not recorded which). DNA of the CDR3: TGTGCCAGCAGTGAAAATTTTCCAGAATACAATGAGCAGTTCTTC. Residues: CASSENFPEYNEQFF.